The sample holds many counts of the clone carrying this TCR beta chain. Its specificity is unknown. Quantitative 5'-RACE with molecular barcodes was used to make the TCR beta libraries. Each CDR3 protein is one row after TCRdb ran MiXCR on the 5' RACE reads. Of roughly 130,000 distinct CDR3 sequences detected, 7% appear once; the ten largest clones hold 12%. This record belongs to a study of CD8 T cells in ankylosing spondylitis. Study-wide results and limits: Among TCR beta sequences, a motif of under 10 highly homologous variants appeared characteristic of ankylosing spondylitis blood. Matched ankylosing spondylitis synovial fluid reportedly showed significant enrichment of disease-linked clones.

This TCR was sampled from a male donor with ankylosing spondylitis or in good health (not recorded which). Sequencing was performed on blood, either unsorted or a sorted T cell fraction (not recorded which).

CDR3 sequence reads: CASSFFGRAEETQYF. CDR3 DNA sequence: TGTGCCAGCAGCTTTTTTGGGCGGGCAGAAGAGACCCAGTACTTC. This chain uses TRBV7-2 with TRBJ2-5; D possibly corresponds to TRBD2 (5 bases). This CDR3 region has 15 residues. Trimming took 3 bases from V and 3 from J, leaving 14 bases between them. Looked up from germline, CDR1 is SGHTA and CDR2 is FQGNSA.